This record looks at one TCR beta chain sequence and its context. The data originate from a study of blood T cell repertoires in COVID-19. Background on the study: Donors in the United States, Italy and Spain gave samples during acute or convalescent COVID-19. In each case, the material was cDNA or gDNA derived from T cells, B-cell-depleted T cells, or PBMCs.

TCRdb's copy holds only in-frame clones and misses some; the assay was immunoSEQ multiplex PCR. The table includes roughly 70,000 clones, approximately 91% detected once. The sequenced sample was peripheral blood. The sequence derives from a human donor with active COVID-19. The donor label of this sample is uncertain.

CDR3 nucleotides: TGTGCCAGCAGCCCACGAACAGGGGGCGAAAAACTGTTTTTT. Amino acids: CASSPRTGGEKLFF. V is TRBV7-9 and J is TRBJ1-4; 9 nucleotides agree with TRBD1. The V gene end was trimmed by 5 bases and the J gene end by 8 bases; junction bases not matched to a gene: 6. The CDR3 totals 14 residues. CDR1 is SEHNR and CDR2 is FQNEAQ in the germline V gene (reference sequence).